The entry that follows covers one T cell receptor (beta chain) sequence. The entry originates in a study of blood T cells in healthy people across ages. The authors ran a second PCR of about 6 to 12 cycles using a sample-barcoded 5' primer and a J-beta primer mix. From the 5' RACE reads, TCRdb called clonotypes with MiXCR, one entry per CDR3 protein. The repertoire has 800,000 to 950,000 distinct CDR3 sequences, roughly 52% of them found once; the top ten carry about an eighth. This CDR3 is 14 amino acids long. The V end lost 7 bases, the J end lost 6 bases, and 19 bases lay between the germline ends. Germline V gene sequence: CDR1 MNHEY, CDR2 SVGAGI.

This TCR came from a man aged 30 to 39 in good health. The chain joins TRBV6-5 to TRBJ2-7; tentatively, D is TRBD1 (6 bases). The source material was blood. CDR3 DNA sequence: TGTGCCAGCACCTCCCCAGGGGCCGTCCCCGAGCAGTACTTC. Residues: CASTSPGAVPEQYF.